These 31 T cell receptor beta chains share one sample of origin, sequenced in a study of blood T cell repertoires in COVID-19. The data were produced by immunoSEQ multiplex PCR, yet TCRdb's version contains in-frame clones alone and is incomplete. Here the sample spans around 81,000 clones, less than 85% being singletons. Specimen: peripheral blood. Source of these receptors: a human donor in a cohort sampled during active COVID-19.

The CDR3 DNA follows: TGTGCTAGTGGTTTGGCCGTGAATGAGTCCGGGGAGCTGTTTTTT. Amino acids: CASGLAVNESGELFF. This rearrangement joins TRBV12-5 to TRBJ2-2; no definite D call. Germline V gives CDR1 LGHNT, CDR2 FRNRAP. CDR3 length: 15 residues. Trimming took 1 base from V and 6 from J, leaving 12 bases between them.

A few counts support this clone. CDR3 sequence (DNA): TGTGCCAGTAGTCCCAGACAGGCCCTATGGAATTCACCCCTCCACTTT. Translation: CASSPRQALWNSPLHF. The V and J genes are TRBV19 and TRBJ1-6; tentative D call: TRBD1 (6 bases). V lost 5 bases to trimming and J lost 7 bases, with 18 bases between them. Germline lookup yields CDR1 LNHDA and CDR2 SQIVND (reference sequence). The CDR3 has 16 residues.

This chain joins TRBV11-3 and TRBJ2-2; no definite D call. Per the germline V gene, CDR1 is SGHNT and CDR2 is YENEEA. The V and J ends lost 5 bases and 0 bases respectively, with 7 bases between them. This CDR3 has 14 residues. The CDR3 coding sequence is TGTGCCAGCAGCGACATACCGAACACCGGGGAGCTGTTTTTT. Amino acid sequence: CASSDIPNTGELFF.

The CDR3 loop is CASSQDWPGANVLTF. CDR3 nucleotide sequence: TGCGCCAGCAGCCAAGATTGGCCTGGGGCCAACGTCCTGACTTTC. This sequence joins TRBV4-1 and TRBJ2-6, with D uncertain. Between the trimmed V and J ends, which lost 0 bases and 2 bases, there was a span of 5 bases. Germline V gene data show CDR1 as MGHRA and CDR2 as YSYEKL. The CDR3 runs 15 residues.

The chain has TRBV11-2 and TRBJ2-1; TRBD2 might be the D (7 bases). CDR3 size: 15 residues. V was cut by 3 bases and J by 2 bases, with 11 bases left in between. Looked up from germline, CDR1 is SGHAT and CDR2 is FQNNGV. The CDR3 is CASSFKGGPYNEQFF. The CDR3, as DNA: TGTGCCAGCAGCTTTAAGGGGGGGCCCTACAATGAGCAGTTCTTC. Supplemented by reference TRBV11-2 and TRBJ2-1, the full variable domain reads EAGVAQSPRYKIIEKRQSVAFWCNPISGHATLYWYQQILGQGPKLLIQFQNNGVVDDSQLPKDRFSAERLKGVDSTLKIQPAKLEDSAVYLCASSFKGGPYNEQFFGPGTRLTVL.

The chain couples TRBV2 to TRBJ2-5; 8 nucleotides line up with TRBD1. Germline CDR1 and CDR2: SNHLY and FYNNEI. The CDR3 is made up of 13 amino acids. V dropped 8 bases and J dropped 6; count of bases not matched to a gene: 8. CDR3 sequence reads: CASQDRAVQTQYF. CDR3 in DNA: TGTGCCAGCCAGGACAGGGCGGTCCAGACCCAGTACTTC.

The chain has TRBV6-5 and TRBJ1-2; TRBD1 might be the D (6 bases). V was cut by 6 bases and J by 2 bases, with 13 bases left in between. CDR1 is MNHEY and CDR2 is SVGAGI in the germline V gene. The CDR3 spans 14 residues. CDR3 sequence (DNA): TGTGCCAGCAGCCGACGCGGACAGAACTATGGCTACACCTTC. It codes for CASSRRGQNYGYTF.

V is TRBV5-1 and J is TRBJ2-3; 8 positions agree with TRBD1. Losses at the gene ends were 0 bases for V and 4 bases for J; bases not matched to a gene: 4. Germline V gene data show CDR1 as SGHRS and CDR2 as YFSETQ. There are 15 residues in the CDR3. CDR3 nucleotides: TGCGCCAGCAGCTTGGCCGACAGGGGAGCAGATACGCAGTATTTT. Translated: CASSLADRGADTQYF.

CDR3 loop: CASIGTGGGGANVLTF. DNA of the CDR3: TGTGCCAGCATTGGGACAGGGGGCGGAGGGGCCAACGTCCTGACTTTC. The chain recombines TRBV2 with TRBJ2-6; 12 bases agree with TRBD1. Germline V CDR1 and CDR2: SNHLY, FYNNEI. The CDR3 runs 16 residues. V lost 7 bases to trimming and J lost 4 bases; unmatched junction nucleotides: 5.

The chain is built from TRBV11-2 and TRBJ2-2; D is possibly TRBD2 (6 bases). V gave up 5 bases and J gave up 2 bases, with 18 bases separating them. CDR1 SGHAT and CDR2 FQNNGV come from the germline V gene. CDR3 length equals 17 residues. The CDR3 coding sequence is TGTGCCAGCAGCCGAACCCGGGCGGGGAGTAACACCGGGGAGCTGTTTTTT. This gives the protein CASSRTRAGSNTGELFF.

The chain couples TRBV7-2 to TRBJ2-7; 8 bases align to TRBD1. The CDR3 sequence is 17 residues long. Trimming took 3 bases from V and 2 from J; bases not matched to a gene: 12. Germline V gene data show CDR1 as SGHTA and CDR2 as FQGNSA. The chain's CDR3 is CASSFLFGQGSTYEQYF. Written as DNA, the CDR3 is TGTGCCAGCAGCTTCTTATTCGGACAGGGTAGCACCTACGAGCAGTACTTC.

CDR3 residues: CASSLTYRGSADTQYF. The CDR3 DNA follows: TGCGCCAGCAGCTTGACTTACAGGGGGAGTGCAGATACGCAGTATTTT. The V and J genes are TRBV5-1 and TRBJ2-3; TRBD1 matches 8 bases. With 1 base clipped from V and 4 bases from J, the junction kept 8 bases outside the gene matches. Germline values: CDR1 SGHRS, CDR2 YFSETQ. CDR3 size: 16 residues.

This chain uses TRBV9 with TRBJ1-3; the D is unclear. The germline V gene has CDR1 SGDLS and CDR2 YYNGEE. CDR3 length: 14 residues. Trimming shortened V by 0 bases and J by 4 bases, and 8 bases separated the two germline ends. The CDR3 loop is CASSVGTRGNTIYF. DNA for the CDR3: TGTGCCAGCAGCGTAGGGACTAGGGGAAACACCATATATTTT.

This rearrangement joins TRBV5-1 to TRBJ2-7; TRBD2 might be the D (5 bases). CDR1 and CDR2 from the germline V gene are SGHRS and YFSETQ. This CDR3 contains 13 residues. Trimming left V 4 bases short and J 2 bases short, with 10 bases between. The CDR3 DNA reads TGCGCCAGCAGCCTCGGACTCCCCTACGAGCAGTACTTC. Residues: CASSLGLPYEQYF.

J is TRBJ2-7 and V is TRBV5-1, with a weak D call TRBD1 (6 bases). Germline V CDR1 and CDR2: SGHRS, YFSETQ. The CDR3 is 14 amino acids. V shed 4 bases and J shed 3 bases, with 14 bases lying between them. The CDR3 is CASSPTGQGYEQYF. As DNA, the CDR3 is TGCGCCAGCAGCCCTACAGGGCAAGGCTACGAGCAGTACTTC. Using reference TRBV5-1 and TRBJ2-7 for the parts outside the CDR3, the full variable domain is KAGVTQTPRYLIKTRGQQVTLSCSPISGHRSVSWYQQTPGQGLQFLFEYFSETQRNKGNFPGRFSGRQFSNSRSEMNVSTLELGDSALYLCASSPTGQGYEQYFGPGTRLTVT.

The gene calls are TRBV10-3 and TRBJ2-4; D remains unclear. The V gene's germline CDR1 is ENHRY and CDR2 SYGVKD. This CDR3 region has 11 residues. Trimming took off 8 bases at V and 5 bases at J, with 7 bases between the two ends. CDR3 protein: CAIRSENIQYF. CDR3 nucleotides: TGTGCCATCCGGAGTGAAAACATTCAGTACTTC.

Written as DNA, the CDR3 is TGTGCCAGCACCCCTCCCCCGGGAATTGGTGAAGCTTTCTTT. Protein sequence: CASTPPPGIGEAFF. V is TRBV7-9 and J is TRBJ1-1; D is undetermined. V was trimmed by 7 bases and J by 7 bases, leaving 19 bases between them. This CDR3 is built from 14 residues. Germline V gene sequence: CDR1 SEHNR, CDR2 FQNEAQ (reference sequence).

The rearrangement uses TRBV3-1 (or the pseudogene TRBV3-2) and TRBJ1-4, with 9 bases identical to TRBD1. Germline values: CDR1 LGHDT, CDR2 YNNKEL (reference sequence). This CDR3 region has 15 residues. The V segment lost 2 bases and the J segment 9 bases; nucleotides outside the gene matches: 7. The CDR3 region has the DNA TGTGCCAGCAGCCAATTTGCGGACAGGGGCAAAAAACTGTTTTTT. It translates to CASSQFADRGKKLFF.

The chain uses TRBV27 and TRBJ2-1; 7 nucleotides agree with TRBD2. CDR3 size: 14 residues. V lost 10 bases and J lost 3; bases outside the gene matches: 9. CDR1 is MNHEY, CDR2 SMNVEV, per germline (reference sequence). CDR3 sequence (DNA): TGTGCCACGAGGGTGTGGGGGGGCTACAATGAGCAGTTCTTC. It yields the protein CATRVWGGYNEQFF.

CDR3 nucleotide sequence: TGCGCCAGCAGCCCCGAAAGTGCGAGCTCCTACAATGAGCAGTTCTTC. Translation: CASSPESASSYNEQFF. V is TRBV4-1 and J is TRBJ2-1; D is ambiguous. This CDR3 comprises 16 residues. Trimming stripped 4 bases from V and 0 bases from J, with 13 bases between. Germline V gives CDR1 MGHRA, CDR2 YSYEKL.

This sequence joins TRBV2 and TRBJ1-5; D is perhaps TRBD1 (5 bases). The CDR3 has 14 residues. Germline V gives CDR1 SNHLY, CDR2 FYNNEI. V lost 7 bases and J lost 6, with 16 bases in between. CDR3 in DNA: TGTGCCAGCACGGGGGGAGTCCCTGGTCAGCCCCAGCATTTT. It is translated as CASTGGVPGQPQHF.

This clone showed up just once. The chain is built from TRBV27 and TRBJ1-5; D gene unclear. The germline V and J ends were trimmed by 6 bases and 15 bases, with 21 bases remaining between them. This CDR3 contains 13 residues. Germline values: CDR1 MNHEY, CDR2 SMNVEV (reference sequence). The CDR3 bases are TGTGCCAGCAGCCCTAGCCAAGTCGGGTTTCGGCATTTT. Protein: CASSPSQVGFRHF.

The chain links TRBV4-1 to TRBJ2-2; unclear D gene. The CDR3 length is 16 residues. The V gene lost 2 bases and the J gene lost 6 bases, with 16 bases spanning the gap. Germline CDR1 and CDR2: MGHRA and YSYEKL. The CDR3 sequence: CASSQPAQSRSGELFF. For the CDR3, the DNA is TGCGCCAGCAGCCAACCAGCCCAATCCAGGTCCGGGGAGCTGTTTTTT.

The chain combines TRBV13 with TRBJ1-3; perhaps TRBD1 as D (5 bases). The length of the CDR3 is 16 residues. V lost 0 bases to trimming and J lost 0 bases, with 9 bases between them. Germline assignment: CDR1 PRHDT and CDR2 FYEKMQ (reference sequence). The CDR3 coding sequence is TGTGCCAGCAGCTTAGGTTCAGGGCACTCTGGAAACACCATATATTTT. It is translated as CASSLGSGHSGNTIYF. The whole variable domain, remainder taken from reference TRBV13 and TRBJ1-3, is AAGVIQSPRHLIKEKRETATLKCYPIPRHDTVYWYQQGPGQDPQFLISFYEKMQSDKGSIPDRFSAQQFSDYHSELNMSSLELGDSALYFCASSLGSGHSGNTIYFGEGSWLTVV.

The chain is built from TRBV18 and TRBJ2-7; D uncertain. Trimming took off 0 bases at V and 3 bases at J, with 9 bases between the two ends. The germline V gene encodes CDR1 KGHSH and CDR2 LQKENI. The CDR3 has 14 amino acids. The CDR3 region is CASSPPGTHYEQYF. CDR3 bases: TGTGCCAGCTCACCACCGGGCACCCACTACGAGCAGTACTTC. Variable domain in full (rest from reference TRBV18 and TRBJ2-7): NAGVMQNPRHLVRRRGQEARLRCSPMKGHSHVYWYRQLPEEGLKFMVYLQKENIIDESGMPKERFSAEFPKEGPSILRIQQVVRGDSAAYFCASSPPGTHYEQYFGPGTRLTVT.

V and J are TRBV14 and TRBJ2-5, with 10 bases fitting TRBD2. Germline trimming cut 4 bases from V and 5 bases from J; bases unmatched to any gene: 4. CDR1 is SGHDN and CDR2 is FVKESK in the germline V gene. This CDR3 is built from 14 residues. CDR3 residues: CASSPSSGGETQYF. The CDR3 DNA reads TGTGCCAGCAGCCCGAGTAGCGGGGGGGAGACCCAGTACTTC.

Here the CDR3 reads CASSPWGDSYEQYF. As DNA, the CDR3 is TGTGCCAGCAGCCCCTGGGGGGACTCCTACGAGCAGTACTTC. The J gene is TRBJ2-7, the V gene TRBV3-1 (or the pseudogene TRBV3-2), with D perhaps TRBD2 (6 bases). The CDR3 is 14 amino acids. Trimming removed 4 bases from V and 0 bases from J, with 10 bases in between. The germline gives CDR1 LGHDT, CDR2 YNNKEL (reference sequence).

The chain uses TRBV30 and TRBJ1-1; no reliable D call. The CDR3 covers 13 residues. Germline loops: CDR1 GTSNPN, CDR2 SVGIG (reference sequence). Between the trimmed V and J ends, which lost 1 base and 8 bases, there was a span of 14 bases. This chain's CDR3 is CAWSGHSGGEAFF. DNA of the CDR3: TGTGCCTGGAGTGGCCACTCTGGAGGGGAAGCTTTCTTT.

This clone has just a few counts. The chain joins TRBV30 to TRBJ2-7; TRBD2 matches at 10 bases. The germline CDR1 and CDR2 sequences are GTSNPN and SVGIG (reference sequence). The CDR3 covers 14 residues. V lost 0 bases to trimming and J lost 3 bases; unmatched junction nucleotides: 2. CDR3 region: CAWSVLAGSYEQYF. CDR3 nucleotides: TGTGCCTGGAGTGTACTAGCGGGGAGCTACGAGCAGTACTTC. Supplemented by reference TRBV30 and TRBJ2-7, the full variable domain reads SQTIHQWPATLVQPVGSPLSLECTVEGTSNPNLYWYRQAAGRGLQLLFYSVGIGQISSEVPQNLSASRPQDRQFILSSKKLLLSDSGFYLCAWSVLAGSYEQYFGPGTRLTVT.

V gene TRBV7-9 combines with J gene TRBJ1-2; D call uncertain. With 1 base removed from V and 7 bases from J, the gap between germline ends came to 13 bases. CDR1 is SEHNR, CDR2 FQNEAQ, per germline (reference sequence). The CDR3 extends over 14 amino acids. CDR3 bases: TGTGCCAGCAGCTTAGTTGTGGACTCTGGTGGCTACACCTTC. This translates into CASSLVVDSGGYTF.

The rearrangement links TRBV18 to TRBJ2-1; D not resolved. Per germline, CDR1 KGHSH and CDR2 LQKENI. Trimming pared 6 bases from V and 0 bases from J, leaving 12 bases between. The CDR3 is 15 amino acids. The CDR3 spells CASSQTESSYNEQFF. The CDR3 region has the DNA TGTGCCAGCTCCCAAACGGAGAGCTCCTACAATGAGCAGTTCTTC.